The clone carrying this T cell receptor (beta chain) was seen at least ten times. The target antigen is unknown. The data derive from a study of spatial heterogeneity in lung cancer. General study findings and limits: Tumoral mutation counts were tracked by counts of expanded intratumoral alpha and beta TCRs.

Germline loops: CDR1 SNHLY, CDR2 FYNNEI. This CDR3 spans 12 amino acids. V gave up 5 bases and J gave up 7 bases, with 11 bases separating them. TCR cDNA molecules were tagged individually, and each one carried a unique molecular identifier. One entry per CDR3 protein, called by TCRdb with MiXCR from the 5' RACE reads. The sample contains about 28,000 distinct CDR3 sequences, more than 5.5% of which appear only once. Sample time point: sample taken at primary tumor resection. The sequenced sample was lung tumor tissue, obtained at surgery. This TCR was recovered from a male donor with early-stage non-small cell lung cancer. The chain couples TRBV2 to TRBJ1-2; the D gene is possibly TRBD1 (5 bases). CDR3 sequence: CASSRWGSGYTF. The CDR3 coding sequence is TGTGCCAGCAGTAGGTGGGGCAGTGGCTACACCTTC.